This is a list of T cell receptor beta chains from one sample in a study of cytomegalovirus exposure and HLA in healthy donors. This table comes from immunoSEQ multiplex PCR, and its TCRdb copy is limited to in-frame clones, with some not included. This repertoire shows 150,000 to 200,000 clones, 65% to 80% found once; its top ten account for roughly 3%. The sequenced material came from PBMCs. These receptors all come from a woman aged 45-60 years in good health and CMV-seropositive. CDR3s include the opening cysteine and the closing phenylalanine or tryptophan. Each record gives: D gene, clone size, V gene, J gene, CDR3 DNA, CDR3 protein. The D gene is left open where the match is weak. Clone sizes are given selectively: once, few, many, or a class where the clone is expanded.

d_call: .
clone_size: .
v_call: TRBV10-1
j_call: TRBJ2-7
cdr3_nt: TGCGCCAGCAGTGAGTCGAATGAGGGAGACGAGCAGTACTTC
cdr3_aa: CASSESNEGDEQYF

d_call: .
clone_size: .
v_call: TRBV5-6
j_call: TRBJ1-2
cdr3_nt: TGTGCCAGCAGCTCAAACTCAGGCCGGGGCTACACCTTC
cdr3_aa: CASSSNSGRGYTF

d_call: .
clone_size: .
v_call: TRBV5-6
j_call: TRBJ2-1
cdr3_nt: TGTGCCAGCAGCTCCCGTACAGGCTCAATATACAATGAGCAGTTCTTC
cdr3_aa: CASSSRTGSIYNEQFF

d_call: TRBD1
clone_size: .
v_call: TRBV6-1
j_call: TRBJ1-2
cdr3_nt: TGTGCCAGCAGAAACAGGGGCATGGATGCTGGCTACACCTTC
cdr3_aa: CASRNRGMDAGYTF

d_call: .
clone_size: few
v_call: TRBV6-4
j_call: TRBJ1-1
cdr3_nt: TGTGCCAGCAGTGACGGGCAGAACACTGAAGCTTTCTTT
cdr3_aa: CASSDGQNTEAFF

d_call: .
clone_size: .
v_call: TRBV13
j_call: TRBJ1-6
cdr3_nt: TGTGCCAGCAGCTTAGACGGCGGTAATTCACCCCTCCACTTT
cdr3_aa: CASSLDGGNSPLHF

d_call: .
clone_size: .
v_call: TRBV7-2
j_call: TRBJ1-5
cdr3_nt: TGTGCCAGCAGCCATTCCACAGGGAGCAATCAGCCCCAGCATTTT
cdr3_aa: CASSHSTGSNQPQHF

d_call: TRBD2
clone_size: .
v_call: TRBV5-1
j_call: TRBJ2-3
cdr3_nt: TGCGCCAGCAGCTTCGGGGGGGATAGCACAGATACGCAGTATTTT
cdr3_aa: CASSFGGDSTDTQYF

d_call: .
clone_size: .
v_call: TRBV7-9
j_call: TRBJ1-2
cdr3_nt: TGTGTCAGCAGCTCCGTTAAATGGGGGGGTGCCTATGGCTACACCTTC
cdr3_aa: CVSSSVKWGGAYGYTF

d_call: TRBD1
clone_size: .
v_call: TRBV5-1
j_call: TRBJ1-1
cdr3_nt: TGCGCCAGCAAGGGACAGGGGGCGAACACTGAAGCTTTCTTT
cdr3_aa: CASKGQGANTEAFF

d_call: .
clone_size: .
v_call: TRBV27
j_call: TRBJ2-3
cdr3_nt: TGTGCCAGCAGTTTAGGGCTACTCACAGATACGCAGTATTTT
cdr3_aa: CASSLGLLTDTQYF

d_call: TRBD2
clone_size: .
v_call: TRBV4-1
j_call: TRBJ2-5
cdr3_nt: TGCGCCAGCAGCTCACTAGCGGGGGGGGCAGAGACCCAGTACTTC
cdr3_aa: CASSSLAGGAETQYF

d_call: .
clone_size: once
v_call: TRBV18
j_call: TRBJ2-3
cdr3_nt: TGTGCCAGCTCACCTAATCACGGTACGCAGTATTTT
cdr3_aa: CASSPNHGTQYF

d_call: TRBD2
clone_size: .
v_call: TRBV27
j_call: TRBJ2-1
cdr3_nt: TGTGCCAGCAGTCCCGGGGGGGCCAATGAGCAGTTCTTC
cdr3_aa: CASSPGGANEQFF

d_call: .
clone_size: once
v_call: TRBV6-1
j_call: TRBJ1-1
cdr3_nt: TGTGCCAGCAGTGGTAAGGCTACCACTATAATGAACACTGAAGCTTTCTTT
cdr3_aa: CASSGKATTIMNTEAFF

d_call: TRBD1
clone_size: .
v_call: TRBV19
j_call: TRBJ2-1
cdr3_nt: TGTGCCAGTACTCCCGGACAGGGGGTTAACAATGAGCAGTTCTTC
cdr3_aa: CASTPGQGVNNEQFF

d_call: TRBD2
clone_size: .
v_call: TRBV4-2
j_call: TRBJ2-1
cdr3_nt: TGTGCCAGCAGCCAAGTTTCCCTAGCGGGGGGCAATGAGCAGTTCTTC
cdr3_aa: CASSQVSLAGGNEQFF

d_call: TRBD1
clone_size: .
v_call: TRBV2
j_call: TRBJ1-1
cdr3_nt: TGTGCCAGCAGTGCGGGACAGGGGGCTGAAGCTTTCTTT
cdr3_aa: CASSAGQGAEAFF

d_call: .
clone_size: once
v_call: TRBV27
j_call: TRBJ1-1
cdr3_nt: TGTGCCAGCAGTCCCATCGACGGGAGGATGAACACTGAAGCTTTCTTT
cdr3_aa: CASSPIDGRMNTEAFF

d_call: TRBD1
clone_size: .
v_call: TRBV9
j_call: TRBJ1-6
cdr3_nt: TGTGCCAGCAGCGTAACAGGGGACCGTTCACCCCTCCACTTT
cdr3_aa: CASSVTGDRSPLHF

d_call: TRBD1
clone_size: .
v_call: TRBV4-1
j_call: TRBJ1-2
cdr3_nt: TGCGCCAGCAGCCTGGGACAGGGAGGGACGGATGGCTACACCTTC
cdr3_aa: CASSLGQGGTDGYTF

d_call: .
clone_size: .
v_call: TRBV27
j_call: TRBJ1-4
cdr3_nt: TGTGCCAGCAGTTTTAGACAGCGTAATGAAAAACTGTTTTTT
cdr3_aa: CASSFRQRNEKLFF

d_call: .
clone_size: .
v_call: TRBV18
j_call: TRBJ2-5
cdr3_nt: TGTGCCAGCTCACCGACACCCCCAGAGACCCAGTACTTC
cdr3_aa: CASSPTPPETQYF

d_call: .
clone_size: few
v_call: TRBV7-3
j_call: TRBJ1-1
cdr3_nt: TGTGCCAGCAGCTCGGACAGGAACACTGAAGCTTTCTTT
cdr3_aa: CASSSDRNTEAFF

d_call: TRBD2
clone_size: .
v_call: TRBV4-1
j_call: TRBJ2-1
cdr3_nt: TGCGCCAGCAGCCAAGATCTTGCGGGGGGGTGGGAGGAGCAGTTCTTC
cdr3_aa: CASSQDLAGGWEEQFF

d_call: .
clone_size: .
v_call: TRBV7-9
j_call: TRBJ2-7
cdr3_nt: TGTGCCAGCAGCTTAGATAGAGGTAATTACGAGCAGTACTTC
cdr3_aa: CASSLDRGNYEQYF

d_call: .
clone_size: .
v_call: TRBV10-3
j_call: TRBJ1-2
cdr3_nt: TGTGCCATCAGTGAGTCGAATGGCCGGGTTCGCACTGGCTACACCTTC
cdr3_aa: CAISESNGRVRTGYTF

d_call: TRBD1
clone_size: few
v_call: TRBV4-1
j_call: TRBJ1-3
cdr3_nt: TGCGCCAGCAGCCAAGGGCCGGGACAGCTCCTCTCTGGAAACACCATATATTTT
cdr3_aa: CASSQGPGQLLSGNTIYF

d_call: .
clone_size: .
v_call: TRBV5-5
j_call: TRBJ2-5
cdr3_nt: TGTGCCAGCAGCTTGGCGGCAGGGACCCAGTACTTC
cdr3_aa: CASSLAAGTQYF

d_call: TRBD2
clone_size: .
v_call: TRBV28
j_call: TRBJ2-4
cdr3_nt: TGTGCCAGCAGTCCGGGACTAAATCTAGCCAAAAACATTCAGTACTTC
cdr3_aa: CASSPGLNLAKNIQYF

d_call: .
clone_size: once
v_call: TRBV7-9
j_call: TRBJ1-5
cdr3_nt: TGTGCCAGCAGCTTAGCCCCGAATCAGCCCCAGCATTTT
cdr3_aa: CASSLAPNQPQHF

d_call: TRBD2
clone_size: .
v_call: TRBV7-9
j_call: TRBJ2-2
cdr3_nt: TGTGCCAGCAGCTTAAGCGGGGGGCGAATCGGGGAGCTGTTTTTT
cdr3_aa: CASSLSGGRIGELFF

d_call: .
clone_size: .
v_call: TRBV5-1
j_call: TRBJ2-7
cdr3_nt: TGCGCCAGCAGCCCCCTGGGCTACACAACCTACGAGCAGTACTTC
cdr3_aa: CASSPLGYTTYEQYF

d_call: .
clone_size: .
v_call: TRBV19
j_call: TRBJ2-5
cdr3_nt: TGTGCCAGTGCGCGGGGAAACTACGAGACCCAGTACTTC
cdr3_aa: CASARGNYETQYF

d_call: .
clone_size: once
v_call: TRBV30
j_call: TRBJ1-3
cdr3_nt: TGTGCTTGGCAGGACTATCACTCTGGAAACACCATATATTTT
cdr3_aa: CAWQDYHSGNTIYF

d_call: TRBD1
clone_size: .
v_call: TRBV6-1
j_call: TRBJ1-5
cdr3_nt: TGTGCCAGCAGTGTCCAGGGGGATTTAAATCAGCCCCAGCATTTT
cdr3_aa: CASSVQGDLNQPQHF